A selection of T cell receptor beta chains follows, all from one sample in a study of control samples from healthy donors and cancer patients. Generated by immunoSEQ multiplex PCR, the TCRdb table keeps only in-frame clones and is missing some. The data contain over 75,000 clones, around four fifths of them singletons. Material for sequencing was blood. These receptors were obtained from a man aged 25-45 years in good health. Each CDR3 is given with its conserved first and last residue. The D gene is left open where the match is weak. The size field is filled for only some rows; it gives once, few, many or a size class.

D gene,V gene,clone size,J gene,CDR3 protein,CDR3 DNA
TRBD1,TRBV19,.,TRBJ1-1,CASSLFRGTEAFF,TGTGCCAGTAGTCTCTTCAGGGGGACTGAAGCTTTCTTT
TRBD1,TRBV7-7,.,TRBJ2-5,CASSVRQGAGETQYF,TGTGCCAGCAGCGTAAGACAGGGGGCGGGCGAGACCCAGTACTTC
.,TRBV7-9,.,TRBJ2-3,CASRDTDTQYF,TGTGCCAGCAGAGACACAGATACGCAGTATTTT
.,TRBV29-1,once,TRBJ1-1,CSVERQPTEAFF,TGCAGCGTTGAACGACAGCCCACTGAAGCTTTCTTT
.,TRBV6-5,.,TRBJ2-7,CASRKNYEQYF,TGTGCCAGCAGAAAAAACTACGAGCAGTACTTC
.,TRBV6-1,many,TRBJ2-2,CASSEAADTGELFF,TGTGCCAGCAGTGAAGCAGCGGACACCGGGGAGCTGTTTTTT
.,TRBV21-1,.,TRBJ2-7,CASSKLAGGPSSYEQYF,TGTGCCAGCAGCAAACTAGCGGGGGGTCCTAGCTCCTACGAGCAGTACTTC
TRBD1,TRBV5-1,few,TRBJ2-2,CASSLGTGTGELFF,TGCGCCAGCAGTTTAGGGACAGGGACCGGGGAGCTGTTTTTT
TRBD1,TRBV7-9,.,TRBJ2-7,CASSGDRTYEQYF,TGTGCCAGCAGCGGGGACAGGACGTACGAGCAGTACTTC
.,TRBV3-1/TRBV3-2,.,TRBJ1-6,CASSQVSTYNSPLHF,TGTGCCAGCAGCCAAGTTTCGACCTATAATTCACCCCTCCACTTT
.,TRBV12-3/TRBV12-4,.,TRBJ1-1,CASSSPGGAFF,TGTGCCAGCAGTTCCCCGGGGGGGGCTTTCTTT
TRBD1,TRBV15,.,TRBJ1-1,CATSRDVAGGTEAFF,TGTGCCACCAGCAGAGATGTGGCAGGGGGCACTGAAGCTTTCTTT
.,TRBV5-6,.,TRBJ2-5,CASSQTLGGTTETQYF,TGTGCCAGCAGCCAGACATTAGGGGGGACGACGGAGACCCAGTACTTC
.,TRBV5-4,.,TRBJ2-2,CASSFVGFTGELFF,TGTGCCAGCAGCTTCGTCGGATTCACCGGGGAGCTGTTTTTT
.,TRBV5-5,.,TRBJ1-2,CASSLDSPYGYTF,TGTGCCAGCAGCCTGGACAGCCCCTATGGCTACACCTTC
.,TRBV4-2,.,TRBJ1-4,CASSQDRGWRQLFF,TGTGCCAGCAGCCAAGATAGGGGGTGGAGGCAACTGTTTTTT
.,TRBV27,.,TRBJ2-7,CASSLTGVTGGYEQYF,TGTGCCAGCAGTTTAACAGGCGTCACCGGTGGGTACGAGCAGTACTTC
TRBD1,TRBV18,.,TRBJ1-2,CASSPSRQGGTYGYTF,TGTGCCAGCTCACCCTCCCGACAGGGGGGTACCTATGGCTACACCTTC
.,TRBV5-1,.,TRBJ1-3,CASSLEAAGNTIYF,TGCGCCAGCAGCTTGGAAGCGGCCGGAAACACCATATATTTT
.,TRBV18,.,TRBJ1-2,CASSPYGDSMGYTF,TGTGCCAGCTCACCATACGGGGATTCTATGGGCTACACCTTC
TRBD1,TRBV7-9,.,TRBJ1-2,CASSLARGHGYTF,TGTGCCAGCAGCTTAGCCAGGGGGCATGGCTACACCTTC
.,TRBV30,.,TRBJ2-5,CAWCPQGETQYF,TGTGCCTGGTGCCCTCAGGGGGAGACCCAGTACTTC
.,TRBV30,.,TRBJ1-5,CAWSPGGDQPQHF,TGTGCCTGGAGTCCGGGGGGCGATCAGCCCCAGCATTTT
TRBD1,TRBV10-3,.,TRBJ2-2,CAISYTGAGTGELFF,TGTGCCATCAGTTATACAGGGGCGGGCACCGGGGAGCTGTTTTTT
.,TRBV28,.,TRBJ2-2,CASTKGRWNTGELFF,TGTGCCAGCACCAAAGGACGGTGGAACACCGGGGAGCTGTTTTTT
.,TRBV6-5,.,TRBJ2-1,CASGKTTYNEQFF,TGTGCCAGCGGGAAAACGACCTACAATGAGCAGTTCTTC
.,TRBV3-1/TRBV3-2,once,TRBJ1-1,CASSQARSTEAFF,TGTGCCAGCAGCCAAGCTAGGTCCACTGAAGCTTTCTTT
TRBD2,TRBV6-5,.,TRBJ2-1,CASSRSSGSFNEQFF,TGTGCCAGCAGCCGTTCTAGCGGATCCTTCAATGAGCAGTTCTTC
TRBD1,TRBV5-1,.,TRBJ1-2,CASSPVPGQGKANYGYTF,TGCGCCAGCAGTCCCGTCCCGGGACAGGGAAAAGCTAACTATGGCTACACCTTC
TRBD1,TRBV5-4,.,TRBJ2-7,CASSPGQGLYEQYF,TGTGCCAGCAGCCCGGGACAGGGACTCTACGAGCAGTACTTC
.,TRBV5-1,few,TRBJ1-5,CASSLDIGQPQHF,TGCGCCAGCAGCTTGGACATAGGGCAGCCCCAGCATTTT
TRBD1,TRBV11-2,.,TRBJ1-5,CASSRDRNQPQHF,TGTGCCAGCAGCAGGGACAGGAATCAGCCCCAGCATTTT
TRBD1,TRBV24-1,few,TRBJ2-1,CATSDSGTGAVNEQFF,TGTGCCACCAGTGATTCCGGGACAGGGGCGGTCAATGAGCAGTTCTTC
.,TRBV27,.,TRBJ2-1,CASRGLRSYNEQFF,TGTGCCAGCAGGGGACTCCGCTCCTACAATGAGCAGTTCTTC
.,TRBV30,.,TRBJ2-6,CAWRRGRSGANVLTF,TGTGCCTGGAGGAGGGGTCGGTCTGGGGCCAACGTCCTGACTTTC
.,TRBV5-5,once,TRBJ2-7,CASSLDGYEQYF,TGTGCCAGCAGTTTAGACGGATACGAGCAGTACTTC
.,TRBV6-5,once,TRBJ2-7,CASEGRGEQYF,TGTGCCAGCGAAGGTCGGGGCGAGCAGTACTTC
.,TRBV2,.,TRBJ2-3,CASSDAVDTQYF,TGTGCCAGCAGTGATGCGGTGGATACGCAGTATTTT
.,TRBV12-3/TRBV12-4,.,TRBJ2-2,CASGYRVTGELFF,TGTGCCAGCGGCTACAGGGTCACCGGGGAGCTGTTTTTT
.,TRBV6-5,.,TRBJ1-2,CASSYSTTDYGYTF,TGTGCCAGCAGTTACTCAACAACAGACTATGGCTACACCTTC
TRBD2,TRBV28,.,TRBJ2-3,CASTTNGGAATDTQYF,TGTGCCAGCACCACCAACGGGGGGGCGGCCACAGATACGCAGTATTTT
.,TRBV10-3,.,TRBJ2-3,CAISRNTDTQYF,TGTGCCATCAGCCGGAACACAGATACGCAGTATTTT